These T cell receptor beta chains were read from a single sample in a study of cytomegalovirus exposure and HLA in healthy donors. Sequenced by immunoSEQ multiplex PCR; TCRdb stores in-frame clones only, minus some. This sample carries approximately 130,000 clones, 80% of them seen once, and the ten largest clones take approximately 4%. Input material: PBMCs. The origin of the receptors is a woman in her thirties or forties in good health and CMV-seronegative. Both conserved end residues are part of each CDR3. The order of the fields is V gene, J gene, D gene, clone size, CDR3 DNA, CDR3 protein. A D gene is named only where the DNA matches it firmly. Some rows mark clone size as missing; the rest say once, few, many or name a class of expanded clone.

TRBV7-7	TRBJ2-7	-	-	TGTGCTAGCAGCCCGGGTCAGGGGTACGAGCAGTACTTC	CASSPGQGYEQYF
TRBV20-1	TRBJ2-5	-	-	TGCAGTGCAAACTACGGGGAGACCCAGTACTTC	CSANYGETQYF
TRBV7-8	TRBJ1-5	-	-	TGTGCCAGCAGCTTAGCGGGGGGTAGGAATCAGCCCCAGCATTTT	CASSLAGGRNQPQHF
TRBV29-1	TRBJ1-2	TRBD1	-	TGCAGCGTTACGGGTGGGACAGGGGGCTTAGCTAACTATGGCTACACCTTC	CSVTGGTGGLANYGYTF
TRBV10-3	TRBJ1-3	-	once	TGTGCCATCAGTGAGATATCTCTGGGAAACACCATATATTTT	CAISEISLGNTIYF
TRBV18	TRBJ1-3	-	few	TGTGCCAGCTCACCAAGCCAGGGCGTCTCTGGAAACACCATATATTTT	CASSPSQGVSGNTIYF
TRBV28	TRBJ2-5	TRBD2	-	TGTGCCAGCAGCTCCGGGACTAGCCAAGAGACCCAGTACTTC	CASSSGTSQETQYF
TRBV6-5	TRBJ2-1	TRBD2	-	TGTGCCAGCAGTTACTCGACGGGACTAGCAAACAATGAGCAGTTCTTC	CASSYSTGLANNEQFF
TRBV4-2	TRBJ2-7	TRBD2	once	TGTGCCAGCAGCCAAAGCGAGGGGCAGCGGGGAAGCTACGAGCAGTACTTC	CASSQSEGQRGSYEQYF
TRBV4-2	TRBJ2-1	-	-	TGTGCCAGCAGCCAAGGTTACAGTAACGGGGTTGAGCAGTTCTTC	CASSQGYSNGVEQFF
TRBV14	TRBJ1-2	-	-	TGTGCCAGCAGCCAAGCTCTGTCAGGGCAGTATGGCTACACCTTC	CASSQALSGQYGYTF
TRBV29-1	TRBJ2-2	-	-	TGCAGCTCCCGGGGGACCAAAACCGGGGAGCTGTTTTTT	CSSRGTKTGELFF